These 2 T cell receptor beta chains came from one sample sequenced in a study of shared clonotypes between healthy human individuals. TCRdb keeps only in-frame clones here, not all; method: immunoSEQ multiplex PCR. The table has millions of clones, about 92% seen once; the top ten hold about 0.39%. The sample comprised naive CD4+ T cells from PBMCs. Subset: CD45RA+ positively selected. These receptors were taken from a man aged 18 to 29 in good health. Some clones in this sample may be carry-over from other donors' samples.

The rearrangement uses TRBV25-1 and TRBJ1-1; D is unclear. The CDR3 is made up of 12 amino acids. Germline loops: CDR1 MGHDK, CDR2 SYGVNS. V was trimmed by 0 bases and J by 4 bases, leaving 3 bases between them. CDR3 sequence (DNA): TGTGCCAGCAGTGAATACGGCACTGAAGCTTTCTTT. Residues: CASSEYGTEAFF.

This clone is a singleton in its sample. V and J are TRBV9 and TRBJ2-3, with TRBD1 as a possible D gene (5 bases). Germline-derived CDR1 and CDR2 are SGDLS and YYNGEE. This CDR3 comprises 15 residues. V was cut by 5 bases and J by 0 bases, with 13 bases left in between. CDR3 loop: CASSKTARSTDTQYF. The CDR3 DNA sequence: TGTGCCAGCAGTAAGACAGCCCGTAGCACAGATACGCAGTATTTT.